The source of this T cell receptor beta chain is a study of cytomegalovirus exposure and HLA in healthy donors. 60 Vbeta and 13 Jbeta primers were used in PCR. TCRdb keeps only in-frame clones here, not all; method: immunoSEQ multiplex PCR. This table has 95,000 to 110,000 clones, roughly 82% appearing once. Germline V gene sequence: CDR1 SEHNR, CDR2 FQNEAQ (reference sequence). This CDR3 is built from 15 residues. V was cut by 5 bases and J by 5 bases, with 17 bases left in between. The chain couples TRBV7-9 to TRBJ2-3; D is perhaps TRBD2 (5 bases). The TCR comes from a male donor in good health and CMV-seronegative. Sequencing used PBMCs. The CDR3: CASSPRREAVDTQYF. Here the CDR3 DNA reads TGTGCCAGCAGCCCCCGTAGGGAAGCGGTAGATACGCAGTATTTT.